The present entry profiles one TCR beta chain with its context. CDR1 is SGHAT, CDR2 FQDESV, per germline (reference sequence). Trimming shortened V by 3 bases and J by 4 bases, and 9 bases separated the two germline ends. The CDR3 extends over 14 amino acids. The data originate from a study of blood T cell repertoires in COVID-19. Study information: Samples of COVID-19 (acute and convalescent) were obtained from the United States, Italy and Spain.

Repertoires were generated with immunoSEQ multiplex PCR, while TCRdb's copy carries only in-frame clones and drops some. The table shows about 49,000 clones, with roughly 82% occurring only once. The receptor was derived from a woman aged 60-75 years with acute or convalescent COVID-19. The sample consisted of peripheral blood. This chain links TRBV11-1 with TRBJ1-4; D ambiguous. CDR3 DNA sequence: TGTGCCAGCAGCTTTGGCCCGAATAATGAAAAACTGTTTTTT. It specifies CASSFGPNNEKLFF. Full variable domain (outside the CDR3, taken from reference TRBV11-1 and TRBJ1-4): EAEVAQSPRYKITEKSQAVAFWCDPISGHATLYWYRQILGQGPELLVQFQDESVVDDSQLPKDRFSAERLKGVDSTLKIQPAELGDSAMYLCASSFGPNNEKLFFGSGTQLSVL.